This TCR beta chain was captured in a study of early T cells in non-severe SARS-CoV-2 infection. MiXCR, run by TCRdb on the 5' RACE reads, gives a single entry per CDR3 protein. The data show over 55,000 distinct CDR3 sequences, with approximately 9% seen just once and 0.95% to 1.5% held by the top ten. In germline, CDR1 is LGHDT, CDR2 YNNKEL (reference sequence). Trimming removed 1 base from V and 5 bases from J, with 11 bases in between. This CDR3 is built from 14 residues. This clonotype showed up many times. The sample taken for sequencing was whole blood. The clonotype originates from an adult who was a healthcare worker with PCR-confirmed SARS-CoV-2 infection or an uninfected control (not recorded which). The V and J genes are TRBV3-1 and TRBJ2-5; the D is unclear. The CDR3 loop reads CASSQAILEETQYF. Written as DNA, the CDR3 is TGTGCCAGCAGCCAAGCGATTCTAGAGGAGACCCAGTACTTC.